The entry below gives a single T cell receptor beta chain sequence along with its context. The antigen remains unidentified. Sequencing was performed with immunoSEQ multiplex PCR; in TCRdb, only in-frame clones are kept and a portion is missing. The sample consists of more than 30,000 clones, roughly 88% of them appearing once. V was trimmed by 4 bases and J by 4 bases, leaving 14 bases between them. The germline V gene encodes CDR1 SGHRS and CDR2 YFSETQ. The CDR3 runs 14 residues. The data derive from a study of T cell responses to AZD1222 COVID-19 vaccine. The study, taken as a whole, reports: In all cases, repertoires were sampled only after the peak T cell response.

Source: peripheral blood, taken 28 days after the second AZD1222 dose. This receptor was obtained from an adult who received the AZD1222 COVID-19 vaccine. This chain links TRBV5-1 with TRBJ1-1, with a tentative D call TRBD1 (5 bases). The CDR3, as DNA: TGCGCCAGCAGCCCTGGACAAGAAGGCACTGAAGCTTTCTTT. The encoded protein is CASSPGQEGTEAFF.